Listed here is a single TCR beta chain. The target antigen is unknown. Reverse transcribing all isolated RNA meant expressed TCRB transcripts were sequenced. Millions of reads, on average, came from each naive, central memory and regulatory T cell sample. Assay: immunoSEQ multiplex PCR; the TCRdb copy retains only in-frame clones and omits some. The sample includes a few hundred thousand clones, roughly 13% of them seen just once. Germline loops: CDR1 SGHTA, CDR2 FQGNSA. The CDR3 contains 15 residues. V trimming: 4 bases; J trimming: 5 bases; junction bases outside the gene matches: 2. These data are taken from a study of beta chain features in type 1 diabetes. Study results and caveats: Resolution of whether HLA type affects TCRB rearrangement was not achieved here. VDJ junctions in type 1 diabetes patients carried more deletions and fewer insertions. TCRB CDR3 length was moderately but significantly reduced in all four CD4+ subsets of Type 1 diabetes patients.

CD45RO/CCR7/CD25/CD127/CD95/CD27 sorting isolated CD4+ naive, central memory, regulatory and stem cell-like memory cells. The V and J genes are TRBV7-2 and TRBJ2-5, with 15 bases matching TRBD2. The sample was naive CD4+ T cells from blood. The TCR originated in a woman aged 18-35 years with type 1 diabetes. CDR3 loop: CASSSGTSGRETQYF. The CDR3 DNA sequence: TGTGCCAGCAGCTCCGGGACTAGCGGGAGGGAGACCCAGTACTTC.